Listed below are T cell receptor beta chains from one sample, sequenced in a study of PD-L1 blockade in urothelial cancer. Data came from immunoSEQ multiplex PCR; TCRdb stores just in-frame clones and leaves some out. The data hold 25,000 to 35,000 clones, with around four fifths observed a single time. This specimen was PBMCs, taken around atezolizumab (anti-PD-L1) treatment. Receptors originate from a man in his 70s with urothelial cancer. Both conserved end residues are part of each CDR3. D genes are given only for firm matches. Expanded clones are given a class, and other clones once, few, many or no size at all.

NA	NA	TRBV11-3	TRBJ2-3	CASSSLEVTDTQYF	TGTGCCAGCAGCTCCCTCGAGGTCACAGATACGCAGTATTTT
TRBD1	NA	TRBV5-1	TRBJ1-4	CASSLVTGVGEKLFF	TGCGCCAGCAGCTTGGTTACAGGGGTGGGTGAAAAACTGTTTTTT
TRBD1	NA	TRBV27	TRBJ1-3	CASSGTVGNTIYF	TGTGCCAGCAGTGGGACAGTTGGAAACACCATATATTTT
NA	NA	TRBV27	TRBJ2-3	CASSLGASTDTQYF	TGTGCCAGCAGTTTGGGGGCGAGCACAGATACGCAGTATTTT
TRBD2	NA	TRBV7-9	TRBJ2-2	CASTASSGGDTGELFF	TGTGCCAGCACCGCCTCTAGCGGGGGAGACACCGGGGAGCTGTTTTTT
TRBD1	few	TRBV6-1	TRBJ2-1	CATRPRQGPNEQFF	TGTGCCACCCGGCCGCGACAGGGGCCCAATGAGCAGTTCTTC
NA	NA	TRBV2	TRBJ1-2	CASNLYYGYTF	TGTGCCAGCAATCTGTACTATGGCTACACCTTC
TRBD1	few	TRBV28	TRBJ1-2	CASSSWTGGGYGYTF	TGTGCCAGCAGTTCCTGGACAGGGGGAGGCTATGGCTACACCTTC
NA	NA	TRBV7-7	TRBJ2-2	CASSLNRDGELFF	TGTGCCAGCAGCTTAAATAGAGACGGGGAGCTGTTTTTT
NA	NA	TRBV30	TRBJ1-1	CAWSPTGKAEAFF	TGTGCCTGGAGCCCTACAGGGAAGGCTGAAGCTTTCTTT
NA	NA	TRBV5-1	TRBJ1-1	CASSLEAGMGTEAFF	TGCGCCAGCAGCTTGGAGGCAGGGATGGGCACTGAAGCTTTCTTT
TRBD2	NA	TRBV2	TRBJ2-6	CASRQTSGRASSSGANVLTF	TGTGCCAGCAGACAGACTAGCGGGAGGGCCTCTTCCTCTGGGGCCAACGTCCTGACTTTC
TRBD1	few	TRBV28	TRBJ1-1	CATYVLPGQGETEAFF	TGTGCCACCTATGTACTCCCGGGACAGGGAGAGACTGAAGCTTTCTTT
NA	NA	TRBV5-8	TRBJ1-6	CASSSGHKSSYNSPLHF	TGTGCCAGCAGCTCGGGACACAAGAGCTCCTATAATTCACCCCTCCACTTT
NA	NA	TRBV9	TRBJ1-6	CASSGPGVSYNSPLHF	TGTGCCAGCAGCGGGCCAGGCGTCTCCTATAATTCACCCCTCCACTTT
NA	NA	TRBV9	TRBJ1-6	CASSAKRANSPLHF	TGTGCCAGCAGCGCGAAGAGGGCTAATTCACCCCTCCACTTT
TRBD2	NA	TRBV2	TRBJ2-1	CASRLNVAGGYNEQFF	TGTGCCAGCCGGCTTAACGTAGCGGGGGGGTACAATGAGCAGTTCTTC
NA	NA	TRBV29-1	TRBJ2-1	CSAAPFSYNEQFF	TGCAGCGCCGCGCCTTTCTCCTACAATGAGCAGTTCTTC
NA	NA	TRBV7-2	TRBJ2-3	CASSLGTQRTDTQYF	TGTGCCAGCAGCTTAGGCACTCAACGCACAGATACGCAGTATTTT
NA	NA	TRBV2	TRBJ2-5	CASSIGLGGQETQYF	TGTGCCAGCAGTATCGGTCTCGGGGGCCAAGAGACCCAGTACTTC
NA	NA	TRBV18	TRBJ2-2	CASPRENTGELFF	TGTGCCAGCCCCAGGGAGAACACCGGGGAGCTGTTTTTT
NA	once	TRBV19	TRBJ1-5	CASSIDLDSNQPQHF	TGTGCCAGTAGTATAGACTTAGATAGCAATCAGCCCCAGCATTTT
TRBD1	NA	TRBV6-5	TRBJ1-1	CASTRDRDSSIGAFF	TGTGCCAGCACCCGGGACCGGGACAGCTCCATAGGGGCTTTCTTT
NA	NA	TRBV6-1	TRBJ2-7	CASSASRTFSSYEQYF	TGTGCCAGCAGTGCCAGTCGGACATTTTCCTCCTACGAGCAGTACTTC
NA	NA	TRBV27	TRBJ2-7	CASSFLTSFPYEQYF	TGTGCCAGTAGTTTCCTAACTAGCTTTCCCTACGAGCAGTACTTC
NA	once	TRBV6-5	TRBJ1-3	CASSYGLGPTGNTIYF	TGTGCCAGCAGTTACGGCTTGGGGCCGACGGGAAACACCATATATTTT
NA	NA	TRBV11-1	TRBJ1-1	CASSLDRTGEAFF	TGTGCCAGCAGCTTAGACAGGACGGGTGAAGCTTTCTTT
TRBD2	few	TRBV14	TRBJ2-3	CASSPFRGGVRADTQYF	TGTGCCAGCAGCCCCTTCCGGGGGGGAGTCAGAGCAGATACGCAGTATTTT
TRBD1	NA	TRBV7-2	TRBJ2-7	CASSSGTGYYEQYF	TGTGCCAGCAGCTCCGGGACAGGTTACTACGAGCAGTACTTC
NA	NA	TRBV6-1	TRBJ1-6	CASSEAGASPLHF	TGTGCCAGCAGTGAAGCAGGGGCGTCACCCCTCCACTTT
NA	NA	TRBV7-2	TRBJ2-5	CASTEGYPDVETQYF	TGTGCCAGCACTGAGGGCTACCCCGATGTGGAGACCCAGTACTTC
TRBD1	NA	TRBV30	TRBJ1-2	CAWRDRVHYGYTF	TGTGCCTGGAGGGACAGGGTTCACTATGGCTACACCTTC
TRBD1	NA	TRBV28	TRBJ2-7	CASSTGTGGGDEQYF	TGTGCCAGCAGCACCGGGACAGGGGGAGGCGACGAGCAGTACTTC
TRBD1	NA	TRBV18	TRBJ2-1	CASSPTGGLNNEQFF	TGTGCCAGCTCACCGACAGGGGGCCTCAACAATGAGCAGTTCTTC
NA	NA	TRBV7-3	TRBJ2-3	CASSLTRGGTDTQYF	TGTGCCAGCAGCTTGACCCGGGGTGGCACAGATACGCAGTATTTT
TRBD1	NA	TRBV11-2	TRBJ2-7	CASSLYRGMYEQYF	TGTGCCAGCAGCTTATACAGGGGAATGTACGAGCAGTACTTC
NA	NA	TRBV5-4	TRBJ2-6	CASSLSTASSGANVLTF	TGTGCCAGCAGCTTGTCAACGGCTAGCTCTGGGGCCAACGTCCTGACTTTC
NA	medium-sized	TRBV30	TRBJ2-7	CAWRGLAPTYEQYF	TGTGCCTGGAGGGGGCTAGCGCCGACCTACGAGCAGTACTTC
NA	NA	TRBV4-1	TRBJ1-1	CASGPGRGTEAFF	TGCGCCAGCGGGCCGGGCAGGGGAACTGAAGCTTTCTTT
NA	NA	TRBV11-3	TRBJ2-1	CASSLDGQMYNEQFF	TGTGCCAGCAGCTTAGACGGACAGATGTACAATGAGCAGTTCTTC
TRBD1	NA	TRBV27	TRBJ2-2	CASRTSGTVTGELFF	TGTGCCAGCAGAACATCCGGGACAGTCACCGGGGAGCTGTTTTTT